One and the same sample provided the 15 T cell receptor beta chains below, sequenced in a study of T cells expressing NK-cell markers. One entry per CDR3 protein, without DNA, is what TCRdb gives after re-calling the 5' RACE reads. The sample has over 100,000 distinct CDR3 sequences. Sequenced sample: blood T cells: a sorted CD56 or NKG2C T cell subset, CD4+ or CD8+ T cells, or bulk PBMC T cells (not recorded which). The receptors shown here come from a woman between 18 and 70 years old in good health.

The V and J genes are TRBV24-1 and TRBJ2-3; TCRdb reports TRBD1, a call that lacks DNA to check it against. Germline V gives CDR1 KGHDR, CDR2 SFDVKD. The CDR3 length is 15 residues. CDR3 in amino acids: CATKLPAGPTDTQYF.

The chain uses TRBV7-2 and TRBJ2-3; TCRdb indicates TRBD2, and absent DNA this call remains unverified. The CDR3 extends over 13 amino acids. Per the germline V gene, CDR1 is SGHTA and CDR2 is FQGNSA. CDR3 residues: CASGGTSGGPQYF.

The rearrangement links TRBV11-2 to TRBJ1-1. The CDR3 is made up of 16 amino acids. The germline gives CDR1 SGHAT, CDR2 FQNNGV. The CDR3 loop reads CASSPSSKGIGTEAFF.

This chain uses TRBV7-6 with TRBJ2-3. Germline CDR1 reads SGHVS; CDR2 reads FNYEAQ. The CDR3 runs to 14 residues. This chain's CDR3 is CASSLFGSADTQYF.

The chain uses TRBV7-6 and TRBJ2-3; TCRdb's D call of TRBD2 is untestable without DNA. CDR1 and CDR2 from the germline V gene are SGHVS and FNYEAQ. The CDR3 covers 16 residues. This CDR3 is CASSWEAVPSTDTQYF.

The J gene is TRBJ1-6, the V gene TRBV7-8. Germline-derived CDR1 and CDR2 are SGHVS and FQNEAQ. The CDR3 consists of 18 residues. Here the CDR3 reads CASSSTTDTNQDNSPLHF.

The chain is built from TRBV4-1 and TRBJ2-3. Germline V gives CDR1 MGHRA, CDR2 YSYEKL. The CDR3 runs 15 residues. This CDR3 reads CASSPRHLGTDTQYF.

This chain connects TRBV4-3 to TRBJ2-3. There are 13 residues in the CDR3. The V gene's germline CDR1 is LGHNA and CDR2 YSLEER. CDR3 sequence: CASSQEYPDTQYF.

This chain links TRBV7-8 with TRBJ2-3. Germline V CDR1 and CDR2: SGHVS, FQNEAQ. There are 12 residues in the CDR3. CDR3 loop: CASRHYPDTQYF.

The chain joins TRBV24-1 to TRBJ2-5; the TCRdb D gene call, TRBD2, has no DNA to confirm it. This CDR3 contains 17 residues. Germline V lookup: CDR1 KGHDR, CDR2 SFDVKD. CDR3 region: CATSDWETSGRMETQYF.

This chain uses TRBV6-1 with TRBJ2-7; TCRdb indicates TRBD2, and absent DNA this call remains unverified. The germline V gene has CDR1 MNHNS and CDR2 SASEGT. The CDR3 length is 17 residues. CDR3 residues: CASSLTPLAGRSYEQYF.

The chain recombines TRBV28 with TRBJ2-1; the TCRdb call, TRBD1, lacks DNA for checking. This CDR3 comprises 13 residues. CDR1 is MDHEN, CDR2 SYDVKM, per germline. CDR3 amino acids: CASSPPRTDEQFF.

The genes are TRBV4-1 and TRBJ1-1; TCRdb outputs TRBD1, but without DNA this stays unchecked. Germline values: CDR1 MGHRA, CDR2 YSYEKL. This CDR3 comprises 15 residues. This CDR3 is CASSQATGGLTEAFF.

The chain employs TRBV4-2 and TRBJ1-5; TCRdb reports TRBD1, a call that lacks DNA to check it against. The CDR3 covers 16 residues. CDR1 LGHNA and CDR2 YNFKEQ come from the germline V gene. CDR3 in amino acids: CASSQSLGQGLQPQHF.

This chain uses TRBV20-1 with TRBJ2-5; TCRdb's D call, TRBD1, is unchecked because there is no DNA. The CDR3 covers 12 residues. Per germline, CDR1 DFQATT and CDR2 SNEGSKA (reference sequence). The CDR3 protein is CSAVTGEETQYF.